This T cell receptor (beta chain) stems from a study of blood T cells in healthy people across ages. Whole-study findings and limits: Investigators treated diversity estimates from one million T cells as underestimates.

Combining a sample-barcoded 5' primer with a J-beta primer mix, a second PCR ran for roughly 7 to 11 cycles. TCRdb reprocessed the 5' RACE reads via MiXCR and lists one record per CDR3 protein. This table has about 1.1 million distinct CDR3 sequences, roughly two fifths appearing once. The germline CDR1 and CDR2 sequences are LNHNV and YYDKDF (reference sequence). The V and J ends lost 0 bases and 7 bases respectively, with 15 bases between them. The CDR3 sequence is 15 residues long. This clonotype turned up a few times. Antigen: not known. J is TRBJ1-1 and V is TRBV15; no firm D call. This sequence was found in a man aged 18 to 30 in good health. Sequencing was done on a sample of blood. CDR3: CATSRDVGRGLEAFF. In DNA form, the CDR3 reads TGTGCCACCAGCAGAGATGTGGGAAGAGGACTTGAAGCTTTCTTT.